Shown below are 11 T cell receptor beta chains from a single sample sequenced in a study of siplizumab effects on memory and regulatory T cells. Assay: immunoSEQ multiplex PCR; the TCRdb copy retains only in-frame clones and omits some. The sample has about 82,000 clones, roughly 87% seen once. The sequenced material came from Tregs sorted from blood. These receptors came from a human donor in good health.

In its sample, this clone was seen a few times. This chain joins TRBV5-4 and TRBJ2-4; D unclear. Germline CDR1 reads SGHNT; CDR2 reads YYREEE (reference sequence). With 2 bases removed from V and 0 bases from J, the gap between germline ends came to 12 bases. The CDR3 has 16 amino acids. In nucleotides, the CDR3 is TGTGCCAGCAGCTTTTTCTTCACTGTAGCCAAAAACATTCAGTACTTC. It is translated as CASSFFFTVAKNIQYF.

The rearrangement uses TRBV28 and TRBJ2-4; 9 bases agree with TRBD2. CDR1 MDHEN and CDR2 SYDVKM come from the germline V gene. Trimming cost V 1 base and J 0 bases; bases outside gene matches: 10. The length of the CDR3 is 19 residues. CDR3 amino acids: CASSLLAGGAALAKNIQYF. For the CDR3, the DNA is TGTGCCAGCAGTTTATTGGCGGGGGGGGCAGCCCTAGCCAAAAACATTCAGTACTTC.

The chain joins TRBV7-3 to TRBJ2-7, with 10 positions matching TRBD2. The germline V gene has CDR1 SGHTA and CDR2 FQGTGA. The V and J ends lost 5 bases and 4 bases, in that order; junction bases with no gene match: 8. This CDR3 spans 15 amino acids. CDR3 bases: TGTGCCAGCAGCCTCTATAGCGGGGGGCCATACGAGCAGTACTTC. Translated: CASSLYSGGPYEQYF.

This clone was detected once. V and J are TRBV5-1 and TRBJ1-6; D might be TRBD1 (5 bases). CDR1 SGHRS and CDR2 YFSETQ come from the germline V gene. The CDR3 spans 14 residues. V was pared by 4 bases and J by 9 bases, with 14 bases between. CDR3 in DNA: TGCGCCAGCAGCCCCGGGACGATTGGTTCACCCCTCCACTTT. This encodes CASSPGTIGSPLHF.

The V gene is TRBV7-2, the J gene TRBJ2-2; D perhaps matches TRBD1 (6 bases). Trimming left V 2 bases short and J 4 bases short, with 11 bases between. The CDR3 totals 15 residues. Germline loops: CDR1 SGHTA, CDR2 FQGNSA. Written as DNA, the CDR3 is TGTGCCAGCAGCTTAATGGGGGCGGTCACCGGGGAGCTGTTTTTT. As protein: CASSLMGAVTGELFF.

This chain connects TRBV28 to TRBJ1-1; D may be TRBD1 (5 bases). Germline CDR1 MDHEN, CDR2 SYDVKM. This CDR3 contains 16 residues. Trimming shortened V by 3 bases and J by 3 bases, and 17 bases separated the two germline ends. For the CDR3, the DNA is TGTGCCAGCAGTTTTGAGTGGCAGGGAAGTTACACTGAAGCTTTCTTT. This gives the protein CASSFEWQGSYTEAFF. Full variable domain (missing parts from reference TRBV28 and TRBJ1-1): DVKVTQSSRYLVKRTGEKVFLECVQDMDHENMFWYRQDPGLGLRLIYFSYDVKMKEKGDIPEGYSVSREKKERFSLILESASTNQTSMYLCASSFEWQGSYTEAFFGQGTRLTVV.

The genes are TRBV9 and TRBJ2-5; D is undetermined. The CDR3 spans 15 residues. V was clipped by 0 bases and J by 1 base, with 10 bases between them. CDR1 and CDR2 from the germline V gene are SGDLS and YYNGEE. The CDR3 coding sequence is TGTGCCAGCAGCGTAGAGCCTAGGCTCCAAGAGACCCAGTACTTC. It codes for CASSVEPRLQETQYF.

The chain has TRBV5-6 and TRBJ1-2, with D possibly being TRBD1 (5 bases). The germline CDR1 and CDR2 sequences are SGHDT and YYEEEE. The CDR3 covers 12 residues. V lost 4 bases and J lost 4, with 8 bases in between. The CDR3 here is CASSPGTYGYTF. Here the CDR3 DNA reads TGTGCCAGCAGCCCCGGGACCTATGGCTACACCTTC.

A word on this clone: Sequence at one end of the junction differs from germline and may be a read error. The chain joins TRBV5-4 to TRBJ2-5; 9 positions agree with TRBD1. This CDR3 is built from 11 residues. CDR1 is SGHNT and CDR2 is YYREEE in the germline V gene (reference sequence). For the CDR3, the DNA is TGTGCCAGCAGCTCAGGACAGGGGCCCCACTTC. Translation gives CASSSGQGPHF.

In this sample, this clone turned up once. The chain joins TRBV10-2 to TRBJ2-7; the D gene is possibly TRBD2 (6 bases). V lost 11 bases to trimming and J lost 0 bases, with 17 bases between them. The germline gives CDR1 WSHSY, CDR2 SAAADI. The CDR3 sequence is 14 residues long. The CDR3 is CAGSGTAYSYEQYF. The CDR3 DNA is TGCGCCGGTTCCGGGACTGCATACTCCTACGAGCAGTACTTC.

This chain joins TRBV6-5 and TRBJ2-1, with a tentative D call TRBD1 (8 bases). The length of the CDR3 is 15 residues. The V gene lost 6 bases and the J gene lost 7 bases, with 19 bases spanning the gap. Germline lookup yields CDR1 MNHEY and CDR2 SVGAGI. The CDR3 region has the DNA TGTGCCAGCAGAAAAGGGGTACAGGGGGGGAATGAGCAGTTCTTC. It specifies CASRKGVQGGNEQFF.